These T cell receptor beta chains were read from a single sample in a study of Tregs in tolerant kidney transplant recipients. Clones were read by immunoSEQ multiplex PCR, and TCRdb kept only the in-frame ones, dropping some. The table includes 98,000 or so clones, roughly 89% detected once. This material consisted of CD4+ T cells from blood, taken before the transplant. These receptors were collected from a human donor who received a combined kidney and bone marrow transplant. Each CDR3 is given with its conserved first and last residue. The order of the fields is J gene, V gene, CDR3 protein.

TRBJ2-7 | TRBV7-9 | CASSRNTGYEQYF
TRBJ2-3 | TRBV6-1 | CASSGFGAGDGTDTQYF
TRBJ1-5 | TRBV18 | CASSPFPRGNQPQHF
TRBJ1-2 | TRBV28 | CASSPPRRPGHGYTF
TRBJ1-4 | TRBV21-1 | CASRGGARDEKLFF
TRBJ1-2 | TRBV5-1 | CASREPGLPYGYTF
TRBJ1-1 | TRBV5-1 | CASSTWTGGGFGWNTEAFF
TRBJ2-7 | TRBV6-5 | CASSYRSGPYEQYF
TRBJ1-2 | TRBV7-9 | CASSPAGHGGYTF
TRBJ2-2 | TRBV28 | CASSLTSGDTGELFF
TRBJ1-4 | TRBV18 | CATRVAGTHEKLFF
TRBJ2-3 | TRBV5-1 | CASSLDGWGTDTQYF
TRBJ2-7 | TRBV5-1 | CASSSSSYEQYF
TRBJ2-1 | TRBV6-5 | CASSLTSGRYNEQFF
TRBJ1-5 | TRBV5-1 | CASSPGQASFGNQPQHF
TRBJ2-3 | TRBV11-3 | CASSTRAGGSHHTQYF
TRBJ1-5 | TRBV30 | CAWSSLQGAGNQPQHF
TRBJ2-5 | TRBV5-6 | CASSLVGLGQETQYF
TRBJ2-2 | TRBV6-6 | CASSYLLAGTGELFF
TRBJ2-7 | TRBV27 | CASSTRQAFSYEQYF
TRBJ1-1 | TRBV28 | CASSRQGLNTEAFF
TRBJ1-2 | TRBV5-5 | CASSSGGGGTAYGYTF
TRBJ1-5 | TRBV19 | CASSIQTGGFNQPQHF
TRBJ2-1 | TRBV9 | CASSVGDRVRDEQFF
TRBJ2-1 | TRBV19 | CASRDIGTSGGYEQFF
TRBJ2-7 | TRBV4-1 | CASSFSKGQAAYEQYF
TRBJ1-6 | TRBV28 | CASDRVGYNSPLHF
TRBJ2-5 | TRBV5-1 | CASSPPPLLTRESKTQYF
TRBJ2-2 | TRBV9 | CASSVEQGARGTGELFF
TRBJ1-5 | TRBV2 | CASSEGMIQGNQPQHF
TRBJ2-1 | TRBV9 | CASSVGGDPWNEQFF
TRBJ2-5 | TRBV5-4 | CASSLAASGGPETQYF
TRBJ2-3 | TRBV10-2 | CANRPSGGTDTQYF
TRBJ1-3 | TRBV7-2 | CAGPSDRAVNTIYF
TRBJ2-1 | TRBV10-3 | CASRGRGVFYEQFF
TRBJ1-5 | TRBV6-4 | CASNSRDRGSNQPQHF
TRBJ2-1 | TRBV14 | CASHYKAGGPYNEQFF
TRBJ2-2 | TRBV12-1 | CASSSSLWRETGELFF
TRBJ1-2 | TRBV5-8 | CASSFRHNYGYTF
TRBJ1-2 | TRBV25-1 | CASSEFPTGGMRGYTF
TRBJ1-5 | TRBV19 | CASRNPGNQPQHF
TRBJ2-2 | TRBV29-1 | CSVQREAIPGELFF
TRBJ1-5 | TRBV7-9 | CASSFAGGEGQPQHF
TRBJ1-1 | TRBV7-2 | CASSLSQGATEAFF
TRBJ2-7 | TRBV28 | CASSPGQGSSYEQYF
TRBJ2-2 | TRBV12-5 | CASGSDRANTGELFF
TRBJ2-3 | TRBV30 | CAWRPDSGGAGTDTQYF
TRBJ2-2 | TRBV19 | CASSITAHTGELFF
TRBJ2-5 | TRBV7-2 | CASSSPPGELQETQYF
TRBJ2-7 | TRBV7-2 | CATGQNYEQYF
TRBJ1-2 | TRBV28 | CASSQPRAPYGYTF
TRBJ2-7 | TRBV6-1 | CASRPGGGREQYF
TRBJ2-3 | TRBV30 | CAWSRSSADTQYF
TRBJ2-3 | TRBV5-1 | CASSPTSGGARDTQYF
TRBJ2-6 | TRBV28 | CASSLSGGANVLTF
TRBJ2-2 | TRBV5-1 | CASSFRFANTGELFF
TRBJ2-6 | TRBV4-2 | CASSQETGAGANVLTF
TRBJ2-7 | TRBV19 | CASSIKGGMAYEQYF
TRBJ2-5 | TRBV5-8 | CASSLDRGLSRRETQYF